Listed here are 21 T cell receptor beta chains from one sample, sequenced in a study of PD-1 blockade in classical Hodgkin lymphoma. Each patient's relapse followed autologous stem cell transplantation, and brentuximab vedotin exposure varied. TCRdb's table, derived via immunoSEQ multiplex PCR, lists solely in-frame clones and lacks some. The sample gives 43,000 or so clones, around 66% of which show up once; approximately 11% is in the top ten. Sequenced material: peripheral blood mononuclear cells (PBMCs), taken at baseline. These receptors were taken from a human donor with classical Hodgkin lymphoma.

In its sample, this clone was seen a few times. V gene TRBV6-5 combines with J gene TRBJ1-5; 7 nucleotides agree with TRBD1. CDR1 is MNHEY, CDR2 SVGAGI, per germline. The J segment lost 8 bases and the V segment lost 6 bases, leaving 7 bases of the junction unmatched. The CDR3 is made up of 13 amino acids. Here the CDR3 DNA reads TGTGCCAGCAGAGACAGGGTTTGGGAGCCCCAGCATTTT. It specifies CASRDRVWEPQHF.

The J gene is TRBJ1-2, the V gene TRBV5-1, with TRBD1 as a possible D gene (5 bases). The germline V gene encodes CDR1 SGHRS and CDR2 YFSETQ. V lost 0 bases and J 4 bases, leaving 10 bases between the germline ends. This CDR3 comprises 14 residues. The chain's CDR3 is CASSLGGPTYGYTF. The CDR3 bases are TGCGCCAGCAGCTTGGGGGGACCCACCTATGGCTACACCTTC.

This clone appeared a few times. The gene calls are TRBV9 and TRBJ1-1; D is unresolved. V was shortened by 4 bases and J by 1 base, with 14 bases between the two germline ends. Germline values: CDR1 SGDLS, CDR2 YYNGEE. The CDR3 loop spans 15 amino acids. The chain's CDR3 is CASSLFPGQNTEAFF. CDR3 DNA sequence: TGTGCCAGCAGCCTATTCCCGGGTCAGAACACTGAAGCTTTCTTT.

V and J are TRBV6-1 and TRBJ1-5, with D tentatively TRBD1 (5 bases). CDR1 and CDR2 (germline): MNHNS, SASEGT. This CDR3 comprises 13 residues. Trimming stripped 1 base from V and 6 bases from J, with 7 bases between. The CDR3 sequence: CASSEVRGQPQHF. Written as DNA, the CDR3 is TGTGCCAGCAGTGAAGTTAGGGGTCAGCCCCAGCATTTT.

The V and J genes are TRBV19 and TRBJ1-1; a possible D gene is TRBD1 (6 bases). CDR3 length: 15 residues. Between the trimmed V and J ends, which lost 3 bases and 5 bases, there was a span of 16 bases. Germline V lookup: CDR1 LNHDA, CDR2 SQIVND (reference sequence). For the CDR3, the DNA is TGTGCCAGTAGTATCGGGCAGGGGTTTAGGACTGAAGCTTTCTTT. Translated, it gives CASSIGQGFRTEAFF.

The chain carries TRBV10-2 and TRBJ2-3; 7 bases agree with TRBD1. The germline V gene encodes CDR1 WSHSY and CDR2 SAAADI. The ends lost 6 bases at V and 2 bases at J; junction bases unmatched: 8. CDR3 length equals 15 residues. The CDR3: CASSQRQGSTDTQYF. CDR3 in DNA: TGCGCCAGCAGCCAACGACAGGGATCCACAGATACGCAGTATTTT.

This rearrangement joins TRBV7-2 to TRBJ1-2; tentative D call: TRBD1 (5 bases). V was pared by 1 base and J by 5 bases, with 5 bases between. This CDR3 region has 12 residues. The germline V gene encodes CDR1 SGHTA and CDR2 FQGNSA. DNA for the CDR3: TGTGCCAGCAGCTTAGAGGGGTATGGCTACACCTTC. This translates into CASSLEGYGYTF.

The V call is TRBV7-9, the J call TRBJ1-4; the D is unclear. Trimming cost V 0 bases and J 6 bases, with 8 bases left between them. The V gene's germline CDR1 is SEHNR and CDR2 FQNEAQ (reference sequence). The CDR3 runs to 14 residues. The CDR3 spells CASSLAETHEKLFF. In nucleotides, the CDR3 is TGTGCCAGCAGCTTAGCAGAGACCCATGAAAAACTGTTTTTT. The full variable domain, its missing parts supplied by reference TRBV7-9 and TRBJ1-4, is DTGVSQNPRHKITKRGQNVTFRCDPISEHNRLYWYRQTLGQGPEFLTYFQNEAQLEKSRLLSDRFSAERPKGSFSTLEIQRTEQGDSAMYLCASSLAETHEKLFFGSGTQLSVL.

The chain is built from TRBV4-1 and TRBJ2-3; D unresolved. Germline loops: CDR1 MGHRA, CDR2 YSYEKL. The CDR3 covers 16 residues. V lost 1 base, J lost 0 bases, and 11 bases lay in between. The CDR3 DNA sequence: TGCGCCAGCAGCCAAGGAAACAGCGATAGCACAGATACGCAGTATTTT. This sequence encodes CASSQGNSDSTDTQYF.

In this sample, this clone is medium-sized. The chain has TRBV9 and TRBJ1-4, with 8 bases that match TRBD1. From germline, CDR1 is SGDLS and CDR2 YYNGEE. The junction had 6 bases not matched to a gene; V was cut back by 0 bases and J by 8 bases. The CDR3 consists of 15 residues. The chain's CDR3 is CASSVEEQGGEKLFF. The CDR3 DNA is TGTGCCAGCAGCGTAGAGGAACAGGGGGGAGAAAAACTGTTTTTT.

The chain carries TRBV5-1 and TRBJ2-1; 13 bases are shared with TRBD2. CDR3 length: 12 residues. CDR1 and CDR2 (germline): SGHRS, YFSETQ. V shed 3 bases, J shed 16 bases, and the junction held 4 bases outside the gene matches. DNA for the CDR3: TGCGCCAGCAGCTCGGGGACTAGCGGGATTTTCTTC. It translates to CASSSGTSGIFF.

The V call is TRBV11-2, the J call TRBJ2-2, with D unclear. The length of the CDR3 is 15 residues. The germline V gene encodes CDR1 SGHAT and CDR2 FQNNGV. V was pared by 1 base and J by 4 bases, with 10 bases between. CDR3 nucleotide sequence: TGTGCCAGCAGCTTAGGGTTTGGTGGCACCGGGGAGCTGTTTTTT. Its protein product is CASSLGFGGTGELFF.

V usage is TRBV5-1 and J usage is TRBJ1-3; no clear D. V dropped 4 bases and J dropped 1 base, with 9 bases sitting between them. Germline CDR1 reads SGHRS; CDR2 reads YFSETQ. There are 14 residues in the CDR3. The CDR3 region is CASSPWASGNTIYF. The DNA for the CDR3 is TGCGCCAGCAGCCCCTGGGCATCTGGAAACACCATATATTTT.

The chain combines TRBV13 with TRBJ1-3; D remains unclear. The CDR3 is made up of 16 amino acids. V shed 5 bases and J shed 0 bases, with 14 bases lying between them. The germline V gene has CDR1 PRHDT and CDR2 FYEKMQ (reference sequence). The DNA for the CDR3 is TGTGCCAGCAGCCGGCGGACGGGAAACTCTGGAAACACCATATATTTT. It yields the protein CASSRRTGNSGNTIYF.

The V call is TRBV18, the J call TRBJ2-2, with D hard to call. The CDR3 is 15 residues long. Germline loops: CDR1 KGHSH, CDR2 LQKENI. Trimming took 2 bases from V and 0 from J, leaving 7 bases between them. The CDR3 DNA sequence: TGTGCCAGCTCACCAGGCAGGTCGAACACCGGGGAGCTGTTTTTT. Translated, it gives CASSPGRSNTGELFF.

This rearrangement joins TRBV10-3 to TRBJ1-1; D is unresolved. Trimming left V 8 bases short and J 1 base short, with 11 bases between. The germline V gene encodes CDR1 ENHRY and CDR2 SYGVKD. The CDR3 extends over 13 amino acids. CDR3 coding DNA: TGTGCCATCGAGGCGTCAAGGAACACTGAAGCTTTCTTT. Translated, it gives CAIEASRNTEAFF.

The chain uses TRBV7-3 and TRBJ2-3; 7 bases line up with TRBD2. The CDR3 is made up of 15 amino acids. From germline, CDR1 is SGHTA and CDR2 FQGTGA. The V gene end was trimmed by 4 bases and the J gene end by 1 base; junction bases not matched to a gene: 5. CDR3 sequence reads: CASSSSGAGTDTQYF. The CDR3 DNA sequence: TGTGCCAGCAGCTCCAGCGGGGCTGGCACAGATACGCAGTATTTT.

The rearrangement joins TRBV7-3 to TRBJ2-5; D is ambiguous. Trimming removed 2 bases from V and 4 bases from J, with 14 bases in between. In germline, CDR1 is SGHTA, CDR2 FQGTGA. The CDR3 covers 15 residues. The CDR3 nucleotides are TGTGCCAGCAGCTTATCAGTGGGATTAGGAGAGACCCAGTACTTC. Translated: CASSLSVGLGETQYF.

The rearrangement links TRBV18 to TRBJ2-7; tentative D call: TRBD2 (5 bases). Trimming left V 3 bases short and J 4 bases short, with 13 bases between. Germline V gives CDR1 KGHSH, CDR2 LQKENI. CDR3 length equals 14 residues. CDR3 nucleotide sequence: TGTGCCAGCTCACCCGCCCTGGGAGAGTACGAGCAGTACTTC. It translates to CASSPALGEYEQYF.

The rearrangement uses TRBV2 and TRBJ2-5; D remains ambiguous. The CDR3 is 20 residues long. V was pared by 7 bases and J by 2 bases, with 32 bases between. Germline assignment: CDR1 SNHLY and CDR2 FYNNEI. The CDR3 reads CASTRFGVQSVPSWQETQYF. The DNA for the CDR3 is TGTGCCAGCACCAGGTTTGGGGTACAGTCAGTACCCTCGTGGCAAGAGACCCAGTACTTC. Using reference TRBV2 and TRBJ2-5 for the parts outside the CDR3, the full variable domain is EPEVTQTPSHQVTQMGQEVILRCVPISNHLYFYWYRQILGQKVEFLVSFYNNEISEKSEIFDDQFSVERPDGSNFTLKIRSTKLEDSAMYFCASTRFGVQSVPSWQETQYFGPGTRLLVL.

The rearrangement uses TRBV30 and TRBJ2-7, with D hard to call. V lost 0 bases and J 7 bases, leaving 13 bases between the germline ends. From germline, CDR1 is GTSNPN and CDR2 SVGIG (reference sequence). The CDR3 sequence is 13 residues long. CDR3 bases: TGTGCCTGGAGTGTAGACCGAGTGGGAGAGCAGTACTTC. This gives the protein CAWSVDRVGEQYF. The full variable domain, in which reference TRBV30 and TRBJ2-7 provide the parts outside the CDR3, is SQTIHQWPATLVQPVGSPLSLECTVEGTSNPNLYWYRQAAGRGLQLLFYSVGIGQISSEVPQNLSASRPQDRQFILSSKKLLLSDSGFYLCAWSVDRVGEQYFGPGTRLTVT.